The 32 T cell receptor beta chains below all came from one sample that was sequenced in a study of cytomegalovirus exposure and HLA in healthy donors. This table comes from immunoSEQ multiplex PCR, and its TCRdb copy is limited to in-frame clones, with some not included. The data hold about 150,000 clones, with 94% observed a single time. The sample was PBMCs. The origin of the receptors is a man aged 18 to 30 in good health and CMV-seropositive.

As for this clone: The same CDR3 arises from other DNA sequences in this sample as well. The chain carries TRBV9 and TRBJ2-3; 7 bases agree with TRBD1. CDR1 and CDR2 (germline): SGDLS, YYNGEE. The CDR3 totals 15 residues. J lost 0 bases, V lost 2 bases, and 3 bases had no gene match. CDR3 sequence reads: CASSVDRSSTDTQYF. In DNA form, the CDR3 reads TGTGCCAGCAGCGTGGACAGGTCTAGCACAGATACGCAGTATTTT.

The CDR3 nucleotides are TGTGCCAGCAGCCAAAGCCTAGCGGGAGGCGAGCAGTACTTC. Amino acid sequence: CASSQSLAGGEQYF. V is TRBV4-2 and J is TRBJ2-7; 11 nucleotides agree with TRBD2. CDR1 and CDR2 (germline): LGHNA, YNFKEQ. The CDR3 runs 14 residues. Trimming took 2 bases from V and 6 from J; bases not matched to a gene: 3.

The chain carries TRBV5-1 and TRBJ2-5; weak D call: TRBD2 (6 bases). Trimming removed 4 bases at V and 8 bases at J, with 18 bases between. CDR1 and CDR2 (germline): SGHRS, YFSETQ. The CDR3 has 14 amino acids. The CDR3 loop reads CASSDDSGPRTQYF. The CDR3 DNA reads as TGCGCCAGCAGCGATGATAGCGGTCCGAGAACCCAGTACTTC.

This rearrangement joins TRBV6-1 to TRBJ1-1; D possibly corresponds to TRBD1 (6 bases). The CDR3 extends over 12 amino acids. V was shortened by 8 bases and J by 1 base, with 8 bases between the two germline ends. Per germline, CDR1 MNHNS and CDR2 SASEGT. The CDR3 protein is CASGRGNTEAFF. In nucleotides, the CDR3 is TGTGCCAGCGGCAGGGGGAACACTGAAGCTTTCTTT.

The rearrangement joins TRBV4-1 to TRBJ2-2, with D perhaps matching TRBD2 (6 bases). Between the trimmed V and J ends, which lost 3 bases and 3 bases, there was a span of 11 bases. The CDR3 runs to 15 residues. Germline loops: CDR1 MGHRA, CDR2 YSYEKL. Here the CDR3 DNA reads TGCGCCAGCAGCCAGCGAACGGGGGACACCGGGGAGCTGTTTTTT. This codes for CASSQRTGDTGELFF.

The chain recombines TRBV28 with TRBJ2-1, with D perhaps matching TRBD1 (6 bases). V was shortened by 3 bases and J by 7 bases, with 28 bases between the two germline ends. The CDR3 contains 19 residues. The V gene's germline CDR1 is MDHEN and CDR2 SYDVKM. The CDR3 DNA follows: TGTGCCAGCAGTTTGGGGACATTCCGTGGCAGACCGGCTGAAAATGAGCAGTTCTTC. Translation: CASSLGTFRGRPAENEQFF.

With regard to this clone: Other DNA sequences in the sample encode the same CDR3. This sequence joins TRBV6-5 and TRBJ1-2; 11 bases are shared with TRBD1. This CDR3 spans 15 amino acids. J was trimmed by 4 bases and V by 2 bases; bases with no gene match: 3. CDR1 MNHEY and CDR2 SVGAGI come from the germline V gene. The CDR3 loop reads CASSYGQGAGYGYTF. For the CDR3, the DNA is TGTGCCAGCAGTTACGGACAGGGGGCGGGCTATGGCTACACCTTC.

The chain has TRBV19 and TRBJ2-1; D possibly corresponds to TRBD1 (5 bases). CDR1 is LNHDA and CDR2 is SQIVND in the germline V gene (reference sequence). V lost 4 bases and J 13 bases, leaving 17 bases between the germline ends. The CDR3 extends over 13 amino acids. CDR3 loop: CASSTLTDPKQFF. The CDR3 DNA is TGTGCCAGTAGTACCCTGACAGACCCAAAACAGTTCTTC.

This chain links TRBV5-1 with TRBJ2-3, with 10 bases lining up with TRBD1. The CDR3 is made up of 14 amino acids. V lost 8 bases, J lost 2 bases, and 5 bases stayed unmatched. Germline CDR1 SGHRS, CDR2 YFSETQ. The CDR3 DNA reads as TGCGCCAGTGGCGGACAGGGGGACACAGATACGCAGTATTTT. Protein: CASGGQGDTDTQYF.

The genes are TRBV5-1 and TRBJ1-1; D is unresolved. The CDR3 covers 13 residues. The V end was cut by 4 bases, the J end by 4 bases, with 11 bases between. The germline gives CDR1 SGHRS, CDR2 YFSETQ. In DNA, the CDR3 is TGCGCCAGCAGCGTGGGCTTGAGCACTGAAGCTTTCTTT. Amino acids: CASSVGLSTEAFF.

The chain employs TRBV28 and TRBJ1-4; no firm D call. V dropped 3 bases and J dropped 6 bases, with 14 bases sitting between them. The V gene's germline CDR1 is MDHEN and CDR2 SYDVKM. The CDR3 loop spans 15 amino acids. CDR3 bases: TGTGCCAGCAGTTTTGGAGGTCAGATCGATGAAAAACTGTTTTTT. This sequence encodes CASSFGGQIDEKLFF.

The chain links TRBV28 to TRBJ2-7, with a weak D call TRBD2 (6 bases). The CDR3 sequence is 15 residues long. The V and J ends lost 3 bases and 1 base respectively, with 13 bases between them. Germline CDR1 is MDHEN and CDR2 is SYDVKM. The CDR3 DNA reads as TGTGCCAGCAGTTTCTGGGCGGGGTTTTCCTACGAGCAGTACTTC. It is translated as CASSFWAGFSYEQYF.

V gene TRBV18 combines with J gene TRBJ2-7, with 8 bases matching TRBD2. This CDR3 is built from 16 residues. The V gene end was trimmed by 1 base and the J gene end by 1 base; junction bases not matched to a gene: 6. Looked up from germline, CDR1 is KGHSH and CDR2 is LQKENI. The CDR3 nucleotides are TGTGCCAGCTCACCACGGTCGGGAGGGCCATCCTACGAGCAGTACTTC. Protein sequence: CASSPRSGGPSYEQYF.

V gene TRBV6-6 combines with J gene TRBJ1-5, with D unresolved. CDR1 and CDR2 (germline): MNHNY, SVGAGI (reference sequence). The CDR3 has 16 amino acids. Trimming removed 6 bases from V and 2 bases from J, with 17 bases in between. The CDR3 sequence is CASSPTLDTGNQPQHF. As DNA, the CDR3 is TGTGCCAGCAGCCCCACCCTCGACACTGGCAATCAGCCCCAGCATTTT.

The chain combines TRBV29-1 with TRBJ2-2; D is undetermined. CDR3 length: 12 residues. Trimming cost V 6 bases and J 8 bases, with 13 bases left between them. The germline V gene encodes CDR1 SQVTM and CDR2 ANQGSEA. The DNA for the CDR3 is TGCAGCGTGATGGTTCAGGCAGGGGAGCTGTTTTTT. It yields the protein CSVMVQAGELFF.

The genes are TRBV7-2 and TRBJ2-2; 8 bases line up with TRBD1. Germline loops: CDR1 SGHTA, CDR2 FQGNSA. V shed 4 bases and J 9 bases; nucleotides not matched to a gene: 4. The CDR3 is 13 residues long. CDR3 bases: TGTGCCAGCAGCTCGACAGGGGCAAGGGAGCTGTTTTTT. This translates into CASSSTGARELFF.

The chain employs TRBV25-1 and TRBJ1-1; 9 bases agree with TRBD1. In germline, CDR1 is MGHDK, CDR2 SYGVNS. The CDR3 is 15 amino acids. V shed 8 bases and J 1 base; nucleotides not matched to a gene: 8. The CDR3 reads CASASPGQGNTEAFF. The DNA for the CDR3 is TGTGCCAGCGCTTCCCCGGGACAGGGGAACACTGAAGCTTTCTTT.

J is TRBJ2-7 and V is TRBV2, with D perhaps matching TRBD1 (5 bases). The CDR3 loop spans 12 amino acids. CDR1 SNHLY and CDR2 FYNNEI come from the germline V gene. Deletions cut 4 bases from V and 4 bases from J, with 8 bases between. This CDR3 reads CASSADRYEQYF. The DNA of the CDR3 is TGTGCCAGCAGTGCCGACAGATACGAGCAGTACTTC.

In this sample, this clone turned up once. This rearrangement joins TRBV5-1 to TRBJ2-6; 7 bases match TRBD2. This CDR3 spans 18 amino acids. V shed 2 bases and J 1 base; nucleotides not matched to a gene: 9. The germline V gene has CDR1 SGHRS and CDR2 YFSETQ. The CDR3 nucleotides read TGCGCCAGCAGCTTACCGGCGGGGACTAATTCTGGGGCCAACGTCCTGACTTTC. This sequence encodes CASSLPAGTNSGANVLTF.

The DNA of the CDR3 is TGTGCCAGGATGGCCCCTATGCGGGACCCCCCGCGTGGATCCTACAATGAGCAGTTCTTC. It codes for CARMAPMRDPPRGSYNEQFF. This chain joins TRBV27 and TRBJ2-1; D possibly corresponds to TRBD2 (6 bases). Germline V lookup: CDR1 MNHEY, CDR2 SMNVEV (reference sequence). The V gene lost 9 bases and the J gene lost 1 base, with 31 bases spanning the gap. The CDR3 extends over 20 amino acids.

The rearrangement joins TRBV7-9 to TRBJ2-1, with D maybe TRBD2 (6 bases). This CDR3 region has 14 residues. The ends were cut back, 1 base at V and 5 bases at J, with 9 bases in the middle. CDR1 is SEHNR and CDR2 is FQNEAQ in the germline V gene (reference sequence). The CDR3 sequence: CASSLGPSDNEQFF. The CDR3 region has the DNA TGTGCCAGCAGCTTAGGTCCTAGCGACAATGAGCAGTTCTTC.

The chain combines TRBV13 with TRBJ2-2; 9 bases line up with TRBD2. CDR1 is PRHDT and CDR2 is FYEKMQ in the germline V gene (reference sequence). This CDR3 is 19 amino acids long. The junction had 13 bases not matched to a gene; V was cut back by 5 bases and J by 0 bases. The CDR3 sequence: CASSALSGTSSPNTGELFF. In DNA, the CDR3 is TGTGCCAGCAGCGCCCTCTCCGGGACTAGCTCTCCGAACACCGGGGAGCTGTTTTTT.

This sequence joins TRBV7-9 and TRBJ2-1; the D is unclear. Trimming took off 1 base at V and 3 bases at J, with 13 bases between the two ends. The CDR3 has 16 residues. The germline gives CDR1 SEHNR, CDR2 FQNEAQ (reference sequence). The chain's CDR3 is CASSLESGPLYNEQFF. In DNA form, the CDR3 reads TGTGCCAGCAGCTTAGAAAGTGGCCCTCTCTACAATGAGCAGTTCTTC.

Here the CDR3 DNA reads TGTGCCAGCAGTGAGACGCGGGGGTACGAGCAGTACTTC. This translates into CASSETRGYEQYF. The chain has TRBV6-1 and TRBJ2-7; TRBD2 matches at 7 bases. The CDR3 loop spans 13 amino acids. V shed 3 bases, J shed 4 bases, and the junction held 3 bases outside the gene matches. The germline V gene has CDR1 MNHNS and CDR2 SASEGT.

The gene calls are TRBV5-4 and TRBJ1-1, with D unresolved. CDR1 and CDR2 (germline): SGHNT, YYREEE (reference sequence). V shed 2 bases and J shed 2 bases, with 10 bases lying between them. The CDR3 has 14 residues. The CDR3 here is CASSFHRANTEAFF. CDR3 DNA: TGTGCCAGCAGCTTTCATAGAGCTAACACTGAAGCTTTCTTT. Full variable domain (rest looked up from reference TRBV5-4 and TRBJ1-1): ETGVTQSPTHLIKTRGQQVTLRCSSQSGHNTVSWYQQALGQGPQFIFQYYREEENGRGNFPPRFSGLQFPNYSSELNVNALELDDSALYLCASSFHRANTEAFFGQGTRLTVV.

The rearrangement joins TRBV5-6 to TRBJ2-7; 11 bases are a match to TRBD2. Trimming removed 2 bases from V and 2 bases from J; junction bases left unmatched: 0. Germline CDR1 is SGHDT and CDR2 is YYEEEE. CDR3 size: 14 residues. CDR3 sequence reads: CASSLLAGAYEQYF. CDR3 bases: TGTGCCAGCAGCTTACTAGCGGGAGCCTACGAGCAGTACTTC.

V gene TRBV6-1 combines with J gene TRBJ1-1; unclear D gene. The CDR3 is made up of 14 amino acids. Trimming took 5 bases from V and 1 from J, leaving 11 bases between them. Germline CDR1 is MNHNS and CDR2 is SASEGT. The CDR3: CASSPRRRNTEAFF. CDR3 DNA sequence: TGTGCCAGCAGTCCGCGTAGGAGGAACACTGAAGCTTTCTTT.

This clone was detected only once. The CDR3 nucleotides are TGTGCCAGTAGTATGGGCGGGAGCTTAAACGAGCAGTACTTC. This translates into CASSMGGSLNEQYF. The rearrangement joins TRBV19 to TRBJ2-7; 7 bases align to TRBD2. This CDR3 contains 14 residues. V trimming: 3 bases; J trimming: 5 bases; junction bases outside the gene matches: 7. The germline V gene has CDR1 LNHDA and CDR2 SQIVND (reference sequence).

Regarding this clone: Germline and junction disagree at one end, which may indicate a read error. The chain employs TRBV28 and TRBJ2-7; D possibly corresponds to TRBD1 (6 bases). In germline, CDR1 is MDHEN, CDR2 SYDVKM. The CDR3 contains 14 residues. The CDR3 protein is CASSKQGPSDEQYF. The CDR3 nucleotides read TGTGCCAGCAGCAAACAGGGTCCCTCCGACGAGCAGTACTTC. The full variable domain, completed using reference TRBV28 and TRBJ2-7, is DVKVTQSSRYLVKRTGEKVFLECVQDMDHENMFWYRQDPGLGLRLIYFSYDVKMKEKGDIPEGYSVSREKKERFSLILESASTNQTSMYLCASSKQGPSDEQYFGPGTRLTVT.

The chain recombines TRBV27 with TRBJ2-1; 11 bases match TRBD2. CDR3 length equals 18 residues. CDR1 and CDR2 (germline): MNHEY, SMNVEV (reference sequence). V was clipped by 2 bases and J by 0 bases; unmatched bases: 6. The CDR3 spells CASSLLAGGLGSYNEQFF. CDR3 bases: TGTGCCAGCAGTTTACTAGCGGGAGGATTGGGCTCCTACAATGAGCAGTTCTTC.

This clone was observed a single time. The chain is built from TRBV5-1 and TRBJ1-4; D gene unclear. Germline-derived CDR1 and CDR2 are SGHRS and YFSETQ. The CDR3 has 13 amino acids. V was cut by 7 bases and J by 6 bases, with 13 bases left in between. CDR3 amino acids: CASRDLPDEKLFF. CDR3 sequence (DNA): TGCGCCAGCCGGGATTTACCGGATGAAAAACTGTTTTTT.

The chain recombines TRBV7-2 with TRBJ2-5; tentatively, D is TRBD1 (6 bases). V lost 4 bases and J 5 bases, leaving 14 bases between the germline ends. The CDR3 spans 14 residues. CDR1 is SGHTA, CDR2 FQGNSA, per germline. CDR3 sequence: CASSSQGFRETQYF. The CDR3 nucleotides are TGTGCCAGCAGCTCGCAGGGGTTTCGGGAGACCCAGTACTTC.